The present T cell receptor beta chain was sequenced within a study of blood T cell repertoires in COVID-19. The CDR3 consists of 15 residues. The V gene's germline CDR1 is SGHTA and CDR2 FQGNSA. Trimming shortened V by 7 bases and J by 6 bases, and 21 bases separated the two germline ends. Measured with immunoSEQ multiplex PCR; TCRdb has only the in-frame clones, and not every one. This table has around 130,000 clones, roughly four fifths appearing once. Sequenced: peripheral blood. The chain is built from TRBV7-2 and TRBJ1-2; weak D call: TRBD1 (6 bases). The TCR originated in a human donor in a cohort sampled during active COVID-19. CDR3 protein: CASTPPKGDQDGYTF. CDR3 DNA sequence: TGTGCCAGCACCCCCCCAAAGGGGGACCAAGATGGCTACACCTTC. The full variable domain, rest sourced from reference TRBV7-2 and TRBJ1-2, is GAGVSQSPSNKVTEKGKDVELRCDPISGHTALYWYRQSLGQGLEFLIYFQGNSAPDKSGLPSDRFSAERTGGSVSTLTIQRTQQEDSAVYLCASTPPKGDQDGYTFGSGTRLTVV.